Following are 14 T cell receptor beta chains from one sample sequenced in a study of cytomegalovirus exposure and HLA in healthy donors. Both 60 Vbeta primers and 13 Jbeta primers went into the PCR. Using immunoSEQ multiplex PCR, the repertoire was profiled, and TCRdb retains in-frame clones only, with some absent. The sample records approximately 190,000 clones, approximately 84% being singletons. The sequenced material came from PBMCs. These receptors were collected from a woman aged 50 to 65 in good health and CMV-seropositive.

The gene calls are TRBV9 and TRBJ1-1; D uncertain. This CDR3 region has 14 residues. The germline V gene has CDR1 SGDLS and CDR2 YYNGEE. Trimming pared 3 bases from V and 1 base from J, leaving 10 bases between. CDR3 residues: CASSGTSGNTEAFF. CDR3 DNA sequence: TGTGCCAGCAGCGGTACCTCAGGGAACACTGAAGCTTTCTTT.

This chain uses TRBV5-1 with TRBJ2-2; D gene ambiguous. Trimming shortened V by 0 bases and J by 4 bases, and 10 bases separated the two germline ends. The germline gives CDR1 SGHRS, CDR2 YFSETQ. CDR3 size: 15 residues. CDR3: CASSLAEAPTGELFF. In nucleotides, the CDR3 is TGCGCCAGCAGCTTGGCCGAGGCACCCACCGGGGAGCTGTTTTTT.

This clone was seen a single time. The DNA of the CDR3 is TGCGCCAGCAGCTTGGCGCAGGGGGGATTCAATAATTCACCCCTCCACTTT. It is translated as CASSLAQGGFNNSPLHF. The chain employs TRBV5-1 and TRBJ1-6; 7 positions match TRBD1. The CDR3 sequence is 17 residues long. Trimming at V came to 0 bases and at J to 5 bases, leaving 8 bases not matched to a gene. Germline CDR1 SGHRS, CDR2 YFSETQ.

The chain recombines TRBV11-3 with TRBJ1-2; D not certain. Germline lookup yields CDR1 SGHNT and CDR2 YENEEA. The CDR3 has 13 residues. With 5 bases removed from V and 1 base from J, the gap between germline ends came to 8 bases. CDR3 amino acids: CASSRSGNYGYTF. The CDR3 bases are TGTGCCAGCAGCCGAAGCGGTAACTATGGCTACACCTTC.

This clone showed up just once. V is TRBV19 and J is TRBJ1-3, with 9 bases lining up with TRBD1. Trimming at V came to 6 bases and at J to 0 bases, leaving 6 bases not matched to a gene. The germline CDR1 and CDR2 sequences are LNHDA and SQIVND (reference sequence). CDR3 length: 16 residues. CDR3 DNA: TGTGCCAGTAGACCCGGGACAGGGTCCTCTGGAAACACCATATATTTT. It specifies CASRPGTGSSGNTIYF.

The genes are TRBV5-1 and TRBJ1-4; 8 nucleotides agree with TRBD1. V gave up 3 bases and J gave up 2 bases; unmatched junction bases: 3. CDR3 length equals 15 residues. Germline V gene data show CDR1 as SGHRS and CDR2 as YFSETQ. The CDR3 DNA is TGCGCCAGCAGCTCCTCAGGGGGCACTAATGAAAAACTGTTTTTT. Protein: CASSSSGGTNEKLFF.

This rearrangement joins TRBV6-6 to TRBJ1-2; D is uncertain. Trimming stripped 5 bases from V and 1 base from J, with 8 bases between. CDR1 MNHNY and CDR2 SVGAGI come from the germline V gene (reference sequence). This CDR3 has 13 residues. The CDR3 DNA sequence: TGTGCCAGCAGTAACGGTGTTAACTATGGCTACACCTTC. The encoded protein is CASSNGVNYGYTF.

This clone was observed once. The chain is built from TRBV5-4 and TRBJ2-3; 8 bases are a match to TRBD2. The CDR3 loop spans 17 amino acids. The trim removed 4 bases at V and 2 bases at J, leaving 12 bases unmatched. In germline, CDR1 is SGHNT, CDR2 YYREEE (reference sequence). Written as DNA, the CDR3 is TGTGCCAGCAGCCCCCCGAGCGGGGGACCCTCCACAGATACGCAGTATTTT. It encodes CASSPPSGGPSTDTQYF.

CDR3 coding DNA: TGTGCCAGCAGGAACAGTAGAGATGGCTACACCTTC. Its translation: CASRNSRDGYTF. The chain links TRBV6-5 to TRBJ1-2, with D hard to call. CDR3 size: 12 residues. V was trimmed by 6 bases and J by 6 bases, leaving 11 bases between them. Germline V gives CDR1 MNHEY, CDR2 SVGAGI.

The CDR3 sequence: CAISELSSEGAETQYF. The CDR3 coding sequence is TGTGCCATCAGTGAGCTTTCTTCGGAGGGCGCGGAGACCCAGTACTTC. The chain couples TRBV10-3 to TRBJ2-5; the D gene is possibly TRBD2 (6 bases). This CDR3 contains 16 residues. Germline loops: CDR1 ENHRY, CDR2 SYGVKD. Trimming stripped 2 bases from V and 5 bases from J, with 18 bases between.

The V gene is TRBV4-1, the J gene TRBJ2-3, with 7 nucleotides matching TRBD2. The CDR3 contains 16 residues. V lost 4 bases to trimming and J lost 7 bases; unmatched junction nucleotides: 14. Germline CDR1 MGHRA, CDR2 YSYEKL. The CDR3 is CASSPFGGIGDNTQYF. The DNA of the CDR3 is TGCGCCAGCAGCCCTTTCGGGGGGATCGGGGATAATACGCAGTATTTT.

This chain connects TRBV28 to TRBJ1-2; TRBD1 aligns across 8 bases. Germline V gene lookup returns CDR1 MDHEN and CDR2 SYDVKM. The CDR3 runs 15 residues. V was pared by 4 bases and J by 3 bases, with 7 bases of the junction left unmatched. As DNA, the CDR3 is TGTGCCAGCAGTTCTCCTGGACAGGGAGACTATGGCTACACCTTC. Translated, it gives CASSSPGQGDYGYTF.

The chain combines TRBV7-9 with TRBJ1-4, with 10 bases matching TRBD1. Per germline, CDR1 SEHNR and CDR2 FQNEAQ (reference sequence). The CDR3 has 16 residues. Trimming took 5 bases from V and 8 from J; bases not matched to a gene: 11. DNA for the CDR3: TGTGCCAGCAGCCCGATACGGGACAGGGGAGAAGAAAAACTGTTTTTT. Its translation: CASSPIRDRGEEKLFF.

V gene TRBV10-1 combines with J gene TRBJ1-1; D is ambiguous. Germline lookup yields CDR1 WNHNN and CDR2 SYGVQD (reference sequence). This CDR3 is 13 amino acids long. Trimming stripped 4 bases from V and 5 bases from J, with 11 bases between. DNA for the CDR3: TGCGCCAGCAGTGGTCAGCCGGGGACTGAAGCTTTCTTT. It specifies CASSGQPGTEAFF.